This TCR beta chain emerged from a study of blood T cell repertoires in COVID-19. This clone turned up a few times. The sample has other DNA sequences that encode this CDR3 too. Germline V lookup: CDR1 SEHNR, CDR2 FQNEAQ (reference sequence). CDR3 length: 13 residues. With 5 bases clipped from V and 3 bases from J, the junction kept 3 bases outside the gene matches. Measured with immunoSEQ multiplex PCR; TCRdb has only the in-frame clones, and not every one. The repertoire holds more than 110,000 clones, with 70% to 90% as singletons. The TCR comes from a woman older than 75 with acute or convalescent COVID-19. The gene calls are TRBV7-9 and TRBJ1-1; 7 bases map to TRBD1. Sample: peripheral blood. The CDR3 DNA is TGTGCCAGCAGCCAACAGGGGTACACTGAAGCTTTCTTT. Encoded protein: CASSQQGYTEAFF.